A single sample gave rise to the 20 T cell receptor beta chains below, sequenced in a study of cytomegalovirus exposure and HLA in healthy donors. PCR primers comprised 60 Vbeta and 13 Jbeta primers. Data came from immunoSEQ multiplex PCR; TCRdb stores just in-frame clones and leaves some out. This table holds 180,000 or so clones. The sequenced material came from PBMCs. Receptors were obtained from a boy aged 5-17 years in good health and CMV-seronegative.

The chain couples TRBV20-1 to TRBJ1-2, with a tentative D call TRBD1 (6 bases). This CDR3 comprises 11 residues. V lost 4 bases and J lost 5, with 8 bases in between. Germline-derived CDR1 and CDR2 are DFQATT and SNEGSKA (reference sequence). CDR3 region: CSAMDRYGYTF. CDR3 coding DNA: TGCAGTGCTATGGACAGATATGGCTACACCTTC.

The CDR3 loop reads CASRPTGTGAEKLFF. CDR3 nucleotides: TGTGCCAGCAGACCGACCGGGACAGGGGCTGAAAAACTGTTTTTT. The chain has TRBV5-5 and TRBJ1-4, with 10 bases identical to TRBD1. V dropped 5 bases and J dropped 7; count of bases not matched to a gene: 8. The CDR3 contains 15 residues. Germline-derived CDR1 and CDR2 are SGHKS and YYEKEE (reference sequence).

The chain couples TRBV13 to TRBJ2-5; D possibly corresponds to TRBD1 (5 bases). Germline values: CDR1 PRHDT, CDR2 FYEKMQ (reference sequence). This CDR3 comprises 14 residues. With 2 bases removed from V and 1 base from J, the gap between germline ends came to 8 bases. DNA for the CDR3: TGTGCCAGCAGCTTATACAGGACCCAAGAGACCCAGTACTTC. It yields the protein CASSLYRTQETQYF.

DNA of the CDR3: TGCGCCAGCAGCTTGATAGGGGGCGGCGAGACCCAGTACTTC. Residues: CASSLIGGGETQYF. This chain uses TRBV5-1 with TRBJ2-5; TRBD1 matches at 7 bases. The CDR3 loop spans 14 amino acids. Losses at the gene ends were 1 base for V and 5 bases for J; bases not matched to a gene: 5. Germline CDR1 reads SGHRS; CDR2 reads YFSETQ.

The V call is TRBV28, the J call TRBJ2-6; 9 bases agree with TRBD1. V was clipped by 3 bases and J by 2 bases; unmatched bases: 5. The CDR3 consists of 17 residues. Per germline, CDR1 MDHEN and CDR2 SYDVKM. CDR3 in DNA: TGTGCCAGCAGTTTTACCCGGACAGGGGCTGGGGCCAACGTCCTGACTTTC. The encoded protein is CASSFTRTGAGANVLTF.

The chain carries TRBV1 and TRBJ2-3; TRBD2, the table's D call, was not compared with the DNA. TRBV1 corresponds to a pseudogene. The CDR3 extends over 18 amino acids. CDR3 DNA: TGCACCAGCAGCCAAGGTAGGCCTAGCGGGGAAAAACTAGATACGCAGTATTTT. Protein product: CTSSQGRPSGEKLDTQYF.

The chain is built from TRBV29-1 and TRBJ2-1; D is undetermined. The CDR3 runs 14 residues. V was cut by 3 bases and J by 6 bases, with 15 bases left in between. Germline V gene data show CDR1 as SQVTM and CDR2 as ANQGSEA. DNA of the CDR3: TGCAGCGTTGACCAACCGTCCCGTAGCAATGAGCAGTTCTTC. Encoded protein: CSVDQPSRSNEQFF.

The genes are TRBV7-8 and TRBJ2-1; 11 bases map to TRBD2. The CDR3 length is 19 residues. V was clipped by 2 bases and J by 7 bases; unmatched bases: 16. CDR1 SGHVS and CDR2 FQNEAQ come from the germline V gene. CDR3 protein: CASSLPWRLAGGSGNEQFF. The CDR3 coding sequence is TGTGCCAGCAGCTTACCCTGGAGGTTAGCGGGGGGGAGTGGGAATGAGCAGTTCTTC.

The chain carries TRBV13 and TRBJ1-1; D gene uncertain. The CDR3 runs 15 residues. Between the trimmed V and J ends, which lost 1 base and 4 bases, there was a span of 13 bases. Germline CDR1 and CDR2: PRHDT and FYEKMQ (reference sequence). The DNA of the CDR3 is TGTGCCAGCAGCTTAGCCCCCGGGGAAAGCACTGAAGCTTTCTTT. It encodes CASSLAPGESTEAFF.

The chain recombines TRBV19 with TRBJ1-4, with D uncertain. CDR1 and CDR2 (germline): LNHDA, SQIVND (reference sequence). The CDR3 covers 16 residues. V was shortened by 2 bases and J by 0 bases, with 10 bases between the two germline ends. CDR3 nucleotides: TGTGCCAGTAGTATATGGCGGATTGCAACTAATGAAAAACTGTTTTTT. Translation gives CASSIWRIATNEKLFF.

V usage is TRBV27 and J usage is TRBJ1-4, with 8 bases that match TRBD1. Losses at the gene ends were 5 bases for V and 4 bases for J; bases not matched to a gene: 6. The CDR3 covers 15 residues. Per germline, CDR1 MNHEY and CDR2 SMNVEV (reference sequence). The DNA for the CDR3 is TGTGCCAGCAGTGACAGGGGATTCGGTAATGAAAAACTGTTTTTT. Translated: CASSDRGFGNEKLFF.

The V gene is TRBV19, the J gene TRBJ2-3, with unresolved D. Trimming left V 3 bases short and J 2 bases short, with 9 bases between. Germline loops: CDR1 LNHDA, CDR2 SQIVND (reference sequence). There are 14 residues in the CDR3. CDR3: CASSIFYFTDTQYF. CDR3 bases: TGTGCCAGTAGTATTTTTTATTTCACAGATACGCAGTATTTT.

The rearrangement joins TRBV19 to TRBJ2-2, with 8 bases aligning to TRBD1. This CDR3 is 15 amino acids long. The germline V gene has CDR1 LNHDA and CDR2 SQIVND (reference sequence). V was clipped by 5 bases and J by 5 bases; unmatched bases: 7. The CDR3 sequence: CASSLQGAQTGELFF. DNA for the CDR3: TGTGCCAGTAGTCTTCAGGGGGCGCAAACCGGGGAGCTGTTTTTT.

The J gene is TRBJ2-3, the V gene TRBV5-8, with 7 bases aligning to TRBD1. CDR1 SGHTS and CDR2 YDEGEE come from the germline V gene. V was pared by 0 bases and J by 2 bases, with 6 bases of the junction left unmatched. The CDR3 consists of 16 residues. The CDR3 region is CASSLEGQLPTDTQYF. The CDR3 DNA follows: TGTGCCAGCAGCTTGGAGGGACAGCTCCCCACAGATACGCAGTATTTT.

This rearrangement joins TRBV6-5 to TRBJ2-7; possible D gene TRBD1, 6 bases. The CDR3 spans 15 residues. CDR1 is MNHEY and CDR2 is SVGAGI in the germline V gene. The V gene lost 5 bases and the J gene lost 0 bases, with 14 bases spanning the gap. The CDR3 loop is CASSPDRSFSYEQYF. CDR3 in DNA: TGTGCCAGCAGTCCCGACAGGTCCTTCTCCTACGAGCAGTACTTC.

The V and J genes are TRBV7-6 and TRBJ2-7, with 9 bases fitting TRBD2. Trimming at V came to 5 bases and at J to 0 bases, leaving 5 bases not matched to a gene. The germline V gene has CDR1 SGHVS and CDR2 FNYEAQ. The CDR3 covers 15 residues. The CDR3 DNA is TGTGCCAGCAGCCCTACTAGCGGGCCCTCCTACGAGCAGTACTTC. It is translated as CASSPTSGPSYEQYF.

V is TRBV7-2 and J is TRBJ2-1; no definite D call. There are 11 residues in the CDR3. V gave up 3 bases and J gave up 7 bases, with 4 bases separating them. CDR1 and CDR2 from the germline V gene are SGHTA and FQGNSA. The CDR3 DNA reads TGTGCCAGCAGCTTGGAGAATGAGCAGTTCTTC. Its translation is CASSLENEQFF.

This chain uses TRBV11-2 with TRBJ2-5, with TRBD1 as a possible D gene (5 bases). Germline assignment: CDR1 SGHAT and CDR2 FQNNGV. The CDR3 sequence is 13 residues long. Trimming took off 1 base at V and 7 bases at J, with 10 bases between the two ends. CDR3 bases: TGTGCCAGCAGCTTAGGGCAGGGCGTGACCCAGTACTTC. Protein: CASSLGQGVTQYF.

The chain combines TRBV15 with TRBJ1-2, with TRBD1 identical over 9 bases. The ends lost 3 bases at V and 8 bases at J; junction bases unmatched: 7. CDR3 length equals 14 residues. The V gene's germline CDR1 is LNHNV and CDR2 YYDKDF (reference sequence). Written as DNA, the CDR3 is TGTGCCACCAGCAGGGACAGGGGTCTGCGGGGCTACACCTTC. Protein sequence: CATSRDRGLRGYTF.

The chain recombines TRBV2 with TRBJ1-3; TRBD1 is a possible D gene (5 bases). The CDR3 length is 14 residues. V shed 1 base and J shed 5 bases, with 9 bases lying between them. CDR1 is SNHLY, CDR2 FYNNEI, per germline. CDR3 sequence reads: CASSEVQGRNTIYF. The CDR3 nucleotides read TGTGCCAGCAGTGAAGTGCAGGGCAGAAACACCATATATTTT.